These T cell receptor beta chains were read from a single sample in a study of T cells in tuberculosis. Repertoires were generated with immunoSEQ multiplex PCR, while TCRdb's copy carries only in-frame clones and drops some. The table shows some 31,000 clones, with roughly 82% occurring only once. Specimen: PBMCs, collected at tuberculosis diagnosis. All receptors come from an adult with tuberculosis. Each CDR3 is given with its conserved first and last residue. D genes are given only for firm matches. The listing skips clone size in some rows; elsewhere it reads once, few, many or a size class.

size: NA; V: TRBV27; D: NA; J: TRBJ1-3; DNA: TGTGCCAGCAGTTATACGGGAGGCTCTGGAAACACCATATATTTT; CDR3: CASSYTGGSGNTIYF
size: NA; V: TRBV10-1; D: NA; J: TRBJ2-5; DNA: TGCGCCAGCAGTGAGTCCCGACTGGGGACCCAGTACTTC; CDR3: CASSESRLGTQYF
size: NA; V: TRBV2; D: TRBD1; J: TRBJ2-6; DNA: TGTGCCAGCAGCGGCCGATTGGGACAGGGGGCGCGTGGGGCCAACGTCCTGACTTTC; CDR3: CASSGRLGQGARGANVLTF
size: NA; V: TRBV15; D: NA; J: TRBJ2-1; DNA: TGTGCCACCAGCAGTCCTCAGACAGCCCCATATGAGCAGTTCTTC; CDR3: CATSSPQTAPYEQFF
size: NA; V: TRBV7-8; D: NA; J: TRBJ2-4; DNA: TGTGCCAGCAGCCGCCCCCTACGAGAGAGTAGAAACATTCAGTACTTC; CDR3: CASSRPLRESRNIQYF
size: NA; V: TRBV7-2; D: NA; J: TRBJ1-2; DNA: TGTGCCAGCAGCTTAGGCCCGGGTCAGAACTATGGCTACACCTTC; CDR3: CASSLGPGQNYGYTF
size: NA; V: TRBV29-1; D: NA; J: TRBJ1-1; DNA: TGCAGCGTGGCAAATACAGGGAGGGGAAACACTGAAGCTTTCTTT; CDR3: CSVANTGRGNTEAFF
size: NA; V: TRBV6-5; D: NA; J: TRBJ2-7; DNA: TGTGCCAGCAGTTCCCGGGACAACTACGAGCAGTACTTC; CDR3: CASSSRDNYEQYF
size: NA; V: TRBV4-1; D: TRBD1; J: TRBJ1-6; DNA: TGCGCCAGCAGCCCGCTGACAGGGAATAGTCTCCACTTT; CDR3: CASSPLTGNSLHF
size: NA; V: TRBV9; D: NA; J: TRBJ1-3; DNA: TGTGCCAGCAGCGGAGGCGGAGGGGCTGGAAACACCATATATTTT; CDR3: CASSGGGGAGNTIYF
size: NA; V: TRBV4-2; D: NA; J: TRBJ1-1; DNA: TGTGCCAGCAGCCAAGACACGGTGAACGCTGAAGCTTTCTTT; CDR3: CASSQDTVNAEAFF
size: NA; V: TRBV6-5; D: TRBD2; J: TRBJ2-1; DNA: TGTGCCAGCAGAGGACTAGCGGGAGATGTCCATGAGCAGTTCTTC; CDR3: CASRGLAGDVHEQFF
size: NA; V: TRBV9; D: NA; J: TRBJ2-3; DNA: TGTGCCAGCAGCCCATTCGGACCAGGGGACGGCACAGATACGCAGTATTTT; CDR3: CASSPFGPGDGTDTQYF
size: NA; V: TRBV28; D: TRBD1; J: TRBJ1-5; DNA: TGTGCCAGCAGTTTGGACAGGGTGCAGCCCCAGCATTTT; CDR3: CASSLDRVQPQHF
size: NA; V: TRBV19; D: NA; J: TRBJ1-5; DNA: TGTGCCAGTAGGCCGGGACACAATAGCAATCAGCCCCAGCATTTT; CDR3: CASRPGHNSNQPQHF
size: NA; V: TRBV30; D: NA; J: TRBJ1-5; DNA: TGTGCCTGGAGTGTCCCTTTATCATACAGGAGCAATCAGCCCCAGCATTTT; CDR3: CAWSVPLSYRSNQPQHF
size: NA; V: TRBV18; D: TRBD1; J: TRBJ2-7; DNA: TGTGCCAGCTCACCTGGACTGGGACAGGGGGTGCGCGAGCAGTACTTC; CDR3: CASSPGLGQGVREQYF
size: few; V: TRBV11-2; D: NA; J: TRBJ2-2; DNA: TGTGCCAGCAGCTTAGCGGGAACGAACACCGGGGAGCTGTTTTTT; CDR3: CASSLAGTNTGELFF
size: once; V: TRBV5-4; D: NA; J: TRBJ2-7; DNA: TGTGCCAGCAGCTTGGATGTGCCGAGCTCCTACGAGCAGTACTTC; CDR3: CASSLDVPSSYEQYF
size: NA; V: TRBV10-3; D: NA; J: TRBJ1-2; DNA: TGTGCCATCAGTGACCCGACAGGTGTCGACTATGGCTACACCTTC; CDR3: CAISDPTGVDYGYTF
size: NA; V: TRBV10-2; D: NA; J: TRBJ2-1; DNA: TGCGCCAGCTTCGGCGGGTATATCTCCTACAATGAGCAGTTCTTC; CDR3: CASFGGYISYNEQFF
size: few; V: TRBV5-1; D: TRBD2; J: TRBJ2-7; DNA: TGCGCCAGCAGCGGGGGGACTAGCGGGAGCTACGAGCAGTACTTC; CDR3: CASSGGTSGSYEQYF
size: NA; V: TRBV7-2; D: NA; J: TRBJ1-6; DNA: TGTGCCAGCAGCTCGGGGGTAGCAGCTAATTCACCCCTCCACTTT; CDR3: CASSSGVAANSPLHF
size: NA; V: TRBV14; D: NA; J: TRBJ2-5; DNA: TGTGCCAGCAGCCAAAGGGGTGTGGGAGAGACCCAGTACTTC; CDR3: CASSQRGVGETQYF
size: NA; V: TRBV2; D: TRBD2; J: TRBJ2-5; DNA: TGTGCCAGCAGTGGGGGGGGACCGGAGACCCAGTACTTC; CDR3: CASSGGGPETQYF
size: NA; V: TRBV28; D: NA; J: TRBJ1-5; DNA: TGTGCCAGCGGGGGCGGGAGAGCGAGAAGCAATCAGCCCCAGCATTTT; CDR3: CASGGGRARSNQPQHF
size: NA; V: TRBV19; D: TRBD1; J: TRBJ2-1; DNA: TGTGCCAGTTCCTTGGACAGGGCCTCCTACAATGAGCAGTTCTTC; CDR3: CASSLDRASYNEQFF
size: NA; V: TRBV30; D: NA; J: TRBJ2-7; DNA: TGTGCCTGGAGTGTACGAGGGGTGGGGGGCTACGAGCAGTACTTC; CDR3: CAWSVRGVGGYEQYF
size: NA; V: TRBV18; D: TRBD1; J: TRBJ1-1; DNA: TGTGCCAGCTCACCGTCAGGGGGCACCCACACTGAAGCTTTCTTT; CDR3: CASSPSGGTHTEAFF
size: NA; V: TRBV10-2; D: NA; J: TRBJ2-7; DNA: TGCGCCAGCAGTGATGGCGGGGCGGGGGCCATCGAGCAGTACTTC; CDR3: CASSDGGAGAIEQYF
size: NA; V: TRBV30; D: NA; J: TRBJ2-2; DNA: TGTGCCTGGACCGCCCCTACGAACACCGGGGAGCTGTTTTTT; CDR3: CAWTAPTNTGELFF
size: NA; V: TRBV5-4; D: TRBD1; J: TRBJ2-6; DNA: TGTGCCAGCAGCCGCCCGGAGACAGGGGAGGCCGGGGCCAACGTCCTGACTTTC; CDR3: CASSRPETGEAGANVLTF
size: NA; V: TRBV28; D: TRBD2; J: TRBJ2-3; DNA: TGTGCCAGCAGTAAGCCGGGAGGGCCATCAGATACGCAGTATTTT; CDR3: CASSKPGGPSDTQYF
size: few; V: TRBV2; D: NA; J: TRBJ1-6; DNA: TGTGCCAGCAGTGACAGGGGCATGTTGCCCCTCCACTTT; CDR3: CASSDRGMLPLHF
size: NA; V: TRBV9; D: NA; J: TRBJ1-1; DNA: TGTGCCAGCAGCGTCGACTCAGCCGCAGGGACTGAAGCTTTCTTT; CDR3: CASSVDSAAGTEAFF
size: NA; V: TRBV6-1; D: TRBD2; J: TRBJ2-2; DNA: TGTGCCAGCAGTGAGGAGGGACTAGCGGGATTTACCGGGGAGCTGTTTTTT; CDR3: CASSEEGLAGFTGELFF
size: NA; V: TRBV15; D: NA; J: TRBJ2-7; DNA: TGTGCCACCAGCAGAGACGAGTCCTACGAGCAGTACTTC; CDR3: CATSRDESYEQYF
size: NA; V: TRBV30; D: NA; J: TRBJ2-5; DNA: TGTGCCTGGAGGGAGGTTCGGGAGACCCAGTACTTC; CDR3: CAWREVRETQYF
size: NA; V: TRBV7-8; D: TRBD2; J: TRBJ2-7; DNA: TGTGCCAGCAGCCCCGGTTCTAGCGGGAGTATGCGTCAGTACTTC; CDR3: CASSPGSSGSMRQYF
size: NA; V: TRBV5-1; D: TRBD1; J: TRBJ2-6; DNA: TGCGCCAGCGGCGGACAGGGGGCCCGCTCTGGGGCCAACGTCCTGACTTTC; CDR3: CASGGQGARSGANVLTF
size: NA; V: TRBV18; D: TRBD1; J: TRBJ2-1; DNA: TGTGCCAGCTCACTGGGACAGGGCAACAATGAGCAGTTCTTC; CDR3: CASSLGQGNNEQFF
size: NA; V: TRBV7-2; D: TRBD2; J: TRBJ2-1; DNA: TGTGCCAGCAGCTTAGGGCCCAGCGGGGGGTTTAATGAGCAGTTCTTC; CDR3: CASSLGPSGGFNEQFF
size: NA; V: TRBV5-4; D: TRBD1; J: TRBJ1-2; DNA: TGTGCCAGCAGCTCCGCTCCGACAGGGACCTATGGCTACACCTTC; CDR3: CASSSAPTGTYGYTF
size: NA; V: TRBV5-6; D: NA; J: TRBJ2-7; DNA: TGTGCCAGCAGAGGATCGGGACACGGCTACGAGCAGTACTTC; CDR3: CASRGSGHGYEQYF
size: NA; V: TRBV2; D: TRBD1; J: TRBJ1-2; DNA: TGTGCCAGCAGTGAGGTACAGGGGGTCCTCTACACCTTC; CDR3: CASSEVQGVLYTF
size: NA; V: TRBV15; D: NA; J: TRBJ2-5; DNA: TGTGCCACCAGCAGAGATCTAAATCCTAGGAGCACAAAAGAGACCCAGTACTTC; CDR3: CATSRDLNPRSTKETQYF
size: NA; V: TRBV11-1; D: TRBD1; J: TRBJ2-5; DNA: TGTGCCAGCAGCCCATGGACAGGGGAGCAAGAGACCCAGTACTTC; CDR3: CASSPWTGEQETQYF